One T cell receptor beta chain is described in this entry. Its antigen is unknown. RNA transcripts were the template for amplifying TCR beta CDR3 regions. The TCR CDR3 first-round RT-PCR relied on the HTBI primer set. Each CDR3 protein gets one entry after TCRdb re-called the multiplex PCR reads with MiXCR. Counted here are a few hundred thousand distinct CDR3 sequences, roughly an eighth occurring once; the ten biggest clones make up less than 6.5%. This entry comes from a study of T cells in Graves' hyperthyroidism and ophthalmopathy. Patients counted as stable if ophthalmopathy did not develop within 18 months. Not enrolled were patients with uncontrolled infection, other autoimmune disease, pregnancy or lactation. Study results and limitations: Ophthalmopathy was predicted by the model a median of about six months ahead of onset.

The specimen was blood. This clonotype was sampled from a woman aged 18-29 years with Graves' hyperthyroidism.

Here the CDR3 reads CASSLTQATNEKLFF. The DNA for the CDR3 is TGCGCCAGCAGCTTAACACAGGCAACTAATGAAAAACTGTTTTTT. This chain links TRBV5-1 with TRBJ1-4; a possible D gene is TRBD1 (5 bases). The CDR3 has 15 residues. V was shortened by 2 bases and J by 0 bases, with 8 bases between the two germline ends. CDR1 is SGHRS, CDR2 YFSETQ, per germline.